This paragraph covers one T cell receptor beta chain sequence. As yet, its antigen is unknown. TCRdb passed the RT-PCR reads through MiXCR, listing each CDR3 protein once. The sample has about 570,000 distinct CDR3 sequences, 12% seen once. This sample stems from a study of response to subunit inactivated influenza vaccine. The germline V gene encodes CDR1 LNHDA and CDR2 SQIVND (reference sequence). The length of the CDR3 is 15 residues. V was trimmed by 4 bases and J by 0 bases, leaving 10 bases between them. General study findings and limits: The authors put forward the suggestion that each seasonal influenza vaccination may bring in only a limited number of new T cells.

The TCR originated in a man in his fifties who received an inactivated influenza vaccine. Sample: PBMCs from blood, taken on the day of vaccination. The J gene is TRBJ1-5, the V gene TRBV19; D is uncertain. The CDR3 protein is CASSTMGDSNQPQHF. CDR3 in DNA: TGTGCCAGTAGTACCATGGGAGATAGCAATCAGCCCCAGCATTTT.